The 17 T cell receptor beta chains presented below share a single source sample, sequenced in a study of blood T cell repertoires in COVID-19. Repertoires were generated with immunoSEQ multiplex PCR, while TCRdb's copy carries only in-frame clones and drops some. This sample yields approximately 250,000 clones, of which over 70% are seen a single time; over 3% belongs to the top ten. The sequenced sample was PBMCs or T cells enriched from blood (not recorded which). The source of these receptors is a woman aged 35 to 49 who had been exposed to COVID-19.

CDR3 sequence: CASSFKRADTQYF. DNA of the CDR3: TGTGCCAGCAGTTTCAAGAGAGCAGATACGCAGTATTTT. The genes are TRBV28 and TRBJ2-3, with D hard to call. Germline assignment: CDR1 MDHEN and CDR2 SYDVKM. The CDR3 runs 13 residues. V was shortened by 3 bases and J by 4 bases, with 8 bases between the two germline ends.

The chain has TRBV9 and TRBJ2-1; 8 nucleotides agree with TRBD2. J gave up 0 bases and V 3 bases, and 5 bases lay outside the gene matches. Germline assignment: CDR1 SGDLS and CDR2 YYNGEE. The CDR3 covers 16 residues. The DNA for the CDR3 is TGTGCCAGCAGCGGTAGCGGGGCGAGCTCCTACAATGAGCAGTTCTTC. Translating gives CASSGSGASSYNEQFF.

The DNA of the CDR3 is TGTGCCAGCAGCCAACGCCACAGGGTGGGGACTGAAGCTTTCTTT. Protein: CASSQRHRVGTEAFF. The chain employs TRBV3-1 (or the pseudogene TRBV3-2) and TRBJ1-1, with D possibly TRBD1 on 6 matching bases. The CDR3 covers 15 residues. Trimming cost V 2 bases and J 5 bases, with 15 bases left between them. Germline V gene data show CDR1 as LGHDT and CDR2 as YNNKEL (reference sequence).

The chain combines TRBV4-2 with TRBJ2-7, with TRBD1 identical over 8 bases. The V gene end was trimmed by 4 bases and the J gene end by 4 bases; junction bases not matched to a gene: 15. CDR1 and CDR2 (germline): LGHNA, YNFKEQ. This CDR3 region has 17 residues. The CDR3 sequence: CASSPDPVGRGRYEQYF. The CDR3 DNA reads as TGTGCCAGCAGCCCCGATCCAGTGGGCAGGGGGCGATACGAGCAGTACTTC.

The CDR3 DNA follows: TGTGCCAGCAGCTTGGGTTGGCGGGGCAACGAAGAGACCCAGTACTTC. This codes for CASSLGWRGNEETQYF. The chain links TRBV5-6 to TRBJ2-5; weak D call: TRBD2 (6 bases). The V gene's germline CDR1 is SGHDT and CDR2 YYEEEE. This CDR3 comprises 16 residues. V was shortened by 0 bases and J by 3 bases, with 15 bases between the two germline ends.

The V and J genes are TRBV28 and TRBJ2-3; the D is unclear. Germline V lookup: CDR1 MDHEN, CDR2 SYDVKM. Deletions cut 3 bases from V and 1 base from J, with 5 bases between. This CDR3 is built from 13 residues. CDR3 DNA: TGTGCCAGCAGTTTGCAGGGCACAGATACGCAGTATTTT. This encodes CASSLQGTDTQYF.

The V gene is TRBV5-5, the J gene TRBJ1-2; 9 bases line up with TRBD1. V lost 5 bases to trimming and J lost 3 bases; unmatched junction nucleotides: 11. Germline CDR1 is SGHKS and CDR2 is YYEKEE (reference sequence). The CDR3 contains 16 residues. The CDR3 loop is CASRPRTGGWDYGYTF. The CDR3 bases are TGTGCCAGCAGACCTCGTACAGGGGGCTGGGACTATGGCTACACCTTC.

This CDR3 is CATGTAVNTEAFF. DNA for the CDR3: TGTGCCACCGGGACAGCGGTGAACACTGAAGCTTTCTTT. V gene TRBV15 combines with J gene TRBJ1-1, with 7 bases aligning to TRBD1. There are 13 residues in the CDR3. The germline CDR1 and CDR2 sequences are LNHNV and YYDKDF (reference sequence). Trimming cost V 8 bases and J 0 bases; bases outside gene matches: 3.

The chain couples TRBV20-1 to TRBJ1-2; TRBD1 matches at 9 bases. Germline V gene lookup returns CDR1 DFQATT and CDR2 SNEGSKA (reference sequence). The CDR3 extends over 11 amino acids. V gave up 5 bases and J gave up 8 bases; unmatched junction bases: 3. The CDR3 loop is CSAGDREGYTF. The DNA for the CDR3 is TGCAGTGCTGGGGACAGGGAAGGCTACACCTTC.

A few counts support this clone. The chain is built from TRBV6-5 and TRBJ2-7; D is perhaps TRBD1 (5 bases). CDR1 is MNHEY, CDR2 SVGAGI, per germline. Trimming removed 0 bases from V and 2 bases from J, with 11 bases in between. This CDR3 is built from 15 residues. CDR3 sequence reads: CASSYSRQGPYEQYF. The CDR3 bases are TGTGCCAGCAGTTACTCGAGGCAGGGCCCCTACGAGCAGTACTTC.

The rearrangement joins TRBV9 to TRBJ2-6, with 8 bases lining up with TRBD1. Trimming removed 3 bases from V and 2 bases from J; junction bases left unmatched: 1. Germline V lookup: CDR1 SGDLS, CDR2 YYNGEE. This CDR3 has 15 residues. The CDR3 here is CASSGDRTGANVLTF. In DNA, the CDR3 is TGTGCCAGCAGCGGGGACAGGACTGGGGCCAACGTCCTGACTTTC.

J is TRBJ1-5 and V is TRBV7-2; 8 nucleotides match TRBD1. Germline V gene lookup returns CDR1 SGHTA and CDR2 FQGNSA. There are 15 residues in the CDR3. V dropped 5 bases and J dropped 7; count of bases not matched to a gene: 10. The CDR3 region is CASSPRQGTGQPQHF. CDR3 bases: TGTGCCAGCAGCCCGAGACAGGGGACGGGACAGCCCCAGCATTTT.

This chain links TRBV3-1 (or the pseudogene TRBV3-2) with TRBJ2-1, with TRBD1 identical over 8 bases. The CDR3 contains 15 residues. After removal of 4 bases from V and 9 bases from J, the junction contained 11 bases not matched to a gene. Germline CDR1 LGHDT, CDR2 YNNKEL (reference sequence). The CDR3 sequence: CASSLTGQGGGEQFF. CDR3 bases: TGTGCCAGCAGCCTTACAGGACAGGGTGGCGGTGAGCAGTTCTTC.

This clone appeared once. The J gene is TRBJ2-1, the V gene TRBV4-2, with a tentative D call TRBD2 (5 bases). Trimming took 1 base from V and 6 from J, leaving 16 bases between them. Per germline, CDR1 LGHNA and CDR2 YNFKEQ. The CDR3 consists of 16 residues. DNA for the CDR3: TGTGCCAGCAGCCAAGCAACGCCTACGCGGGTCAATGAGCAGTTCTTC. Its translation: CASSQATPTRVNEQFF.

This clone has a single count. The chain is built from TRBV18 and TRBJ1-4; D call uncertain. Germline CDR1 KGHSH, CDR2 LQKENI. The V end was cut by 6 bases, the J end by 8 bases, with 13 bases between. The CDR3 runs to 13 residues. The CDR3 loop is CASSGPREEKLFF. CDR3 bases: TGTGCCAGCTCCGGACCCCGGGAAGAAAAACTGTTTTTT.

The CDR3 loop is CASSRTTGANVLTF. The CDR3 coding sequence is TGTGCCAGCAGCCGGACTACTGGGGCCAACGTCCTGACTTTC. V and J are TRBV3-1 (or the pseudogene TRBV3-2) and TRBJ2-6; possibly TRBD2 for D (6 bases). The CDR3 consists of 14 residues. V lost 4 bases, J lost 2 bases, and 6 bases lay in between. Germline CDR1 and CDR2: LGHDT and YNNKEL (reference sequence).

The chain joins TRBV7-9 to TRBJ1-4, with D possibly TRBD1 on 6 matching bases. CDR1 is SEHNR and CDR2 is FQNEAQ in the germline V gene (reference sequence). There are 14 residues in the CDR3. Trimming left V 5 bases short and J 5 bases short, with 12 bases between. DNA of the CDR3: TGTGCCAGCAGCCCAGGGGTATTGAATGAAAAACTGTTTTTT. Protein: CASSPGVLNEKLFF.